Following are 3 T cell receptor beta chains from one sample sequenced in a study of blood T cell repertoires in COVID-19. The method was immunoSEQ multiplex PCR; TCRdb's version includes in-frame clones alone and lacks a portion of them. The data contain fewer than 350,000 clones, about 88% of them singletons. Sequenced: peripheral blood. The receptors stem from a woman aged 70-85 years with COVID-19, enrolled during active disease.

This clone came up once. This chain connects TRBV5-1 to TRBJ1-2, with TRBD1 identical over 7 bases. The CDR3 spans 13 residues. The junction had 4 bases not matched to a gene; V was cut back by 0 bases and J by 8 bases. Germline V CDR1 and CDR2: SGHRS, YFSETQ. CDR3 nucleotides: TGCGCCAGCAGCTTGGGACAGGGCGAAGGCTACACCTTC. Its protein is CASSLGQGEGYTF.

The chain is built from TRBV28 and TRBJ2-3, with a weak D call TRBD1 (6 bases). CDR1 is MDHEN and CDR2 is SYDVKM in the germline V gene. The V end lost 8 bases, the J end lost 0 bases, and 9 bases lay between the germline ends. This CDR3 comprises 13 residues. The CDR3 region is CASRTASTDTQYF. The CDR3 bases are TGTGCCAGCCGGACAGCTAGCACAGATACGCAGTATTTT.

The chain carries TRBV28 and TRBJ1-4; 7 bases map to TRBD1. The junction had 9 bases not matched to a gene; V was cut back by 6 bases and J by 5 bases. The CDR3 is 15 residues long. CDR1 and CDR2 (germline): MDHEN, SYDVKM. The CDR3 DNA reads TGTGCCAGCAGGACCGGGACAGCTCAGAATGAAAAACTGTTTTTT. This encodes CASRTGTAQNEKLFF.